Presented here are 17 T cell receptor beta chains from one specimen sequenced in a study of identical twins. TCRdb re-derived calls from the 5' RACE reads in MiXCR, one entry per CDR3 protein. This sample has 1,800,000 or so distinct CDR3 sequences, with 32% found just once. Sequenced sample: cord blood. Receptors were obtained from a newborn girl in good health.

Only a few counts were recorded for this clonotype. This chain links TRBV27 with TRBJ2-7; D not resolved. CDR3 length equals 14 residues. The V end lost 0 bases, the J end lost 2 bases, and 8 bases lay between the germline ends. Germline CDR1 is MNHEY and CDR2 is SMNVEV (reference sequence). CDR3 residues: CASSLSGYAYEQYF. CDR3 DNA: TGTGCCAGCAGTTTATCAGGGTATGCCTACGAGCAGTACTTC.

This clonotype has only a few counts. The chain employs TRBV25-1 and TRBJ1-5; D uncertain. CDR3 length equals 17 residues. V lost 7 bases, J lost 0 bases, and 19 bases lay in between. In germline, CDR1 is MGHDK, CDR2 SYGVNS. The CDR3 spells CASNLSKPGYSNQPQHF. The CDR3 region has the DNA TGTGCCAGCAATCTGTCCAAACCAGGATATAGCAATCAGCCCCAGCATTTT.

The genes are TRBV5-5 and TRBJ1-1, with 7 bases that match TRBD1. V shed 5 bases and J 0 bases; nucleotides not matched to a gene: 10. There are 16 residues in the CDR3. Germline values: CDR1 SGHKS, CDR2 YYEKEE (reference sequence). CDR3 bases: TGTGCCAGCAGAGACAGGGAACGAGTTGTGAACACTGAAGCTTTCTTT. Translation gives CASRDRERVVNTEAFF.

This clonotype was counted a few times. The V gene is TRBV7-6, the J gene TRBJ2-4; no clear D. The germline gives CDR1 SGHVS, CDR2 FNYEAQ. This CDR3 has 16 amino acids. Trimming cost V 1 base and J 0 bases, with 10 bases left between them. The CDR3 DNA follows: TGTGCCAGCAGCTTAGACGGTCGATTAGCCAAAAACATTCAGTACTTC. As protein: CASSLDGRLAKNIQYF.

The chain uses TRBV6-8 and TRBJ2-4; D is ambiguous. This CDR3 contains 15 residues. With 2 bases removed from V and 5 bases from J, the gap between germline ends came to 13 bases. CDR1 MNHGY and CDR2 SAAAGT come from the germline V gene. CDR3 loop: CASSYGLVRENIQYF. DNA for the CDR3: TGTGCCAGCAGTTACGGGTTAGTCCGCGAAAACATTCAGTACTTC.

A remark on this clonotype: The conserved phenylalanine or tryptophan is not found at the CDR3 terminus, so this likely reflects a read error. The rearrangement joins TRBV6-2 or TRBV6-3 to TRBJ1-5; maybe TRBD1 (6 bases). From germline, CDR1 is MNHEY and CDR2 SVGEGT. V lost 6 bases and J lost 1, with 10 bases in between. The length of the CDR3 is 14 residues. As DNA, the CDR3 is TGTGCCAGCAGCCACCAGGGGAGCAATCAGCCCCAGCATTGT. Encoded protein: CASSHQGSNQPQHC.

The rearrangement uses TRBV20-1 and TRBJ2-2, with TRBD2 matching over 12 bases. V was pared by 5 bases and J by 4 bases, with 8 bases of the junction left unmatched. The germline CDR1 and CDR2 sequences are DFQATT and SNEGSKA (reference sequence). This CDR3 has 16 residues. The CDR3 loop reads CSAPRLAGAFTGELFF. The CDR3 nucleotides are TGCAGTGCTCCAAGACTAGCGGGAGCTTTCACCGGGGAGCTGTTTTTT.

This chain links TRBV9 with TRBJ2-3; maybe TRBD2 (6 bases). Trimming removed 7 bases at V and 7 bases at J, with 13 bases between. Germline-derived CDR1 and CDR2 are SGDLS and YYNGEE. This CDR3 spans 12 amino acids. The chain's CDR3 is CASRLDGNTQYF. The CDR3 DNA reads TGTGCCAGCCGACTAGACGGAAATACGCAGTATTTT.

This clonotype came up once. As DNA, the CDR3 is TGTGCCAGCAGCAAACGGCGGGGCAATCAGCCCCAGCATTTT. Amino acid sequence: CASSKRRGNQPQHF. The chain recombines TRBV6-2 or TRBV6-3 with TRBJ1-5, with D uncertain. The ends were cut back, 6 bases at V and 2 bases at J, with 11 bases in the middle. The CDR3 is 14 residues long. Germline V gene sequence: CDR1 MNHEY, CDR2 SVGEGT.

The gene calls are TRBV5-1 and TRBJ1-1; the D gene is possibly TRBD1 (5 bases). From germline, CDR1 is SGHRS and CDR2 YFSETQ. Trimming cost V 2 bases and J 4 bases, with 9 bases left between them. This CDR3 has 13 amino acids. CDR3 region: CASSFKGTTEAFF. The CDR3, as DNA: TGCGCCAGCAGCTTTAAGGGGACCACTGAAGCTTTCTTT.

This clonotype was counted many times. The chain recombines TRBV3-1 with TRBJ2-1; 8 nucleotides line up with TRBD1. This CDR3 has 15 amino acids. J lost 2 bases, V lost 4 bases, and 4 bases had no gene match. Germline V gives CDR1 LGHDT, CDR2 YNNKEL (reference sequence). CDR3 DNA sequence: TGTGCCAGCAGCCCATGGACAGGGCCCTACAATGAGCAGTTCTTC. The encoded protein is CASSPWTGPYNEQFF.

This chain connects TRBV20-1 to TRBJ2-3; TRBD2 matches 9 bases. This CDR3 spans 17 amino acids. The J segment lost 2 bases and the V segment lost 1 base, leaving 10 bases of the junction unmatched. Germline lookup yields CDR1 DFQATT and CDR2 SNEGSKA (reference sequence). CDR3 bases: TGCAGTGCTAGAGGGAATCTAGCGGGGCCCTACACAGATACGCAGTATTTT. This codes for CSARGNLAGPYTDTQYF.

This clonotype was counted only a few times. The gene calls are TRBV20-1 and TRBJ2-7; 8 nucleotides align to TRBD2. Germline lookup yields CDR1 DFQATT and CDR2 SNEGSKA (reference sequence). The V gene end was trimmed by 1 base and the J gene end by 2 bases; junction bases not matched to a gene: 4. The CDR3 loop spans 14 amino acids. Here the CDR3 DNA reads TGCAGTGCTAGAGTCCCGGGACTAGCCTACGAGCAGTACTTC. Residues: CSARVPGLAYEQYF.

This clonotype was found many times. The chain couples TRBV20-1 to TRBJ2-7, with TRBD2 matching over 10 bases. Germline CDR1 and CDR2: DFQATT and SNEGSKA (reference sequence). The CDR3 runs 13 residues. V shed 2 bases, J shed 4 bases, and the junction held 2 bases outside the gene matches. The CDR3 spells CSARLAGVYEQYF. For the CDR3, the DNA is TGCAGTGCTAGACTAGCGGGAGTTTACGAGCAGTACTTC.

The table lists this clonotype with a few counts. The rearrangement links TRBV7-9 to TRBJ1-1; D is unclear. V lost 5 bases to trimming and J lost 1 base, with 14 bases between them. This CDR3 comprises 15 residues. Looked up from germline, CDR1 is SEHNR and CDR2 is FQNEAQ (reference sequence). CDR3: CASSRFGGWNTEAFF. DNA of the CDR3: TGTGCCAGCAGCCGGTTCGGAGGGTGGAACACTGAAGCTTTCTTT.

This clonotype was found a few times. V usage is TRBV12-3 or TRBV12-4 and J usage is TRBJ2-7; D is perhaps TRBD2 (5 bases). This CDR3 comprises 14 residues. V was clipped by 7 bases and J by 5 bases, with 18 bases between them. CDR3 in DNA: TGTGCCAGCACCCACCCTGGACTTTTCCACGAGCAGTACTTC. The encoded protein is CASTHPGLFHEQYF.

This chain uses TRBV28 with TRBJ2-7, with 7 bases that match TRBD1. Per the germline V gene, CDR1 is MDHEN and CDR2 is SYDVKM. This CDR3 is built from 16 residues. V was pared by 6 bases and J by 1 base, with 12 bases of the junction left unmatched. CDR3 loop: CASRSLRGGRSYEQYF. The CDR3 DNA sequence: TGTGCCAGCAGATCTCTCAGAGGGGGCCGTTCCTACGAGCAGTACTTC.